This TCR beta chain was captured in a study of control samples from healthy donors and cancer patients. CDR3 size: 15 residues. Looked up from germline, CDR1 is SGHAT and CDR2 is FQNNGV. V was clipped by 5 bases and J by 2 bases; unmatched bases: 4. This table comes from immunoSEQ multiplex PCR, and its TCRdb copy is limited to in-frame clones, with some not included. The top ten hold just over 2% of the sample, which has 150,000 to 200,000 clones, approximately 92% seen once. Sequenced: blood. The V call is TRBV11-2, the J call TRBJ2-1; TRBD1 aligns across 9 bases. This clonotype was obtained from a woman in her thirties or forties in good health. CDR3 coding DNA: TGTGCCAGCAGCCGAACAGGGGGCGCCTACAATGAGCAGTTCTTC. Its protein product is CASSRTGGAYNEQFF.